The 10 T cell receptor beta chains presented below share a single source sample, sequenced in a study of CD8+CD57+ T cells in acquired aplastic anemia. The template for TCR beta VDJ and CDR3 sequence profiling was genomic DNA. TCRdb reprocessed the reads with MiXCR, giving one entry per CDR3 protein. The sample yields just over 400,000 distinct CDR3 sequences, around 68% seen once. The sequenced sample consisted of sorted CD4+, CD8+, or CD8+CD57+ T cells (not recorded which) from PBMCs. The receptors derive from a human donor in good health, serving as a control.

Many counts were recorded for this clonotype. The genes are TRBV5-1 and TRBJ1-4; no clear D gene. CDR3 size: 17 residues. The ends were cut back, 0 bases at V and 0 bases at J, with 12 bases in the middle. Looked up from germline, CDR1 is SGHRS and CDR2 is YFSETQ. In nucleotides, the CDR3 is TGCGCCAGCAGCTTGGAGGCAGTATATGCAACTAATGAAAAACTGTTTTTT. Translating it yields CASSLEAVYATNEKLFF.

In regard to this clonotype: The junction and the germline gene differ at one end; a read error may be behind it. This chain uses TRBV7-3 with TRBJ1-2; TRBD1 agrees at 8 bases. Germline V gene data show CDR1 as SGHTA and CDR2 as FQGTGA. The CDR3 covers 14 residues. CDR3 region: CASSSPADREDTQF. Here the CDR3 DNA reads TGTGCCAGCAGCTCGCCCGCGGACAGGGAAGACACCCAGTTC.

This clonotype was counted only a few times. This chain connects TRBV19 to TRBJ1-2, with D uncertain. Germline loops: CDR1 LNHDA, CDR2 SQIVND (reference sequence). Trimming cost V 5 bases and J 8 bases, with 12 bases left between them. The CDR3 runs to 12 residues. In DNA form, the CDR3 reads TGTGCCAGTAGTCGTGAGCATGGAGGCTACACCTTC. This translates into CASSREHGGYTF.

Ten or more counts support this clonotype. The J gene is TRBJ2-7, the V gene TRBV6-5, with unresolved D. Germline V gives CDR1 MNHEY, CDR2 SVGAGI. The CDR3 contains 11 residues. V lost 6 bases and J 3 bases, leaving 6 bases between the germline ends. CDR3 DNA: TGTGCCAGCAGGGTTAACTACGAGCAGTACTTC. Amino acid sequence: CASRVNYEQYF.

CDR3: CASSGSGGGIGELFF. The DNA of the CDR3 is TGTGCCAGCAGTGGGAGCGGGGGGGGGATCGGGGAGCTGTTTTTT. This sequence joins TRBV6-4 and TRBJ2-2; 10 bases line up with TRBD2. J gave up 7 bases and V 4 bases, and 6 bases lay outside the gene matches. Germline CDR1 and CDR2: MRHNA and SNTAGT. This CDR3 is built from 15 residues.

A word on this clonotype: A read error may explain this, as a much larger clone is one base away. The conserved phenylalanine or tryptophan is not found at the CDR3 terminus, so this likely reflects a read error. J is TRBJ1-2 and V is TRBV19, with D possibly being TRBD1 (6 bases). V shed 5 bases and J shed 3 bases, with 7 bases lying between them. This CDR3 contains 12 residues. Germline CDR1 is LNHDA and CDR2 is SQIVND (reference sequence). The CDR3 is CASSGQYYGYTL. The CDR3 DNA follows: TGTGCCAGTAGTGGACAGTACTATGGCTACACCCTC.

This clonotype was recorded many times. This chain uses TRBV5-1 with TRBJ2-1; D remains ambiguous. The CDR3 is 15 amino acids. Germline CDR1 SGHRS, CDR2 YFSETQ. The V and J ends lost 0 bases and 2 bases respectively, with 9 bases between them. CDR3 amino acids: CASSLAMQAYNEQFF. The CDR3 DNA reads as TGCGCCAGCAGCTTGGCAATGCAGGCCTACAATGAGCAGTTCTTC.

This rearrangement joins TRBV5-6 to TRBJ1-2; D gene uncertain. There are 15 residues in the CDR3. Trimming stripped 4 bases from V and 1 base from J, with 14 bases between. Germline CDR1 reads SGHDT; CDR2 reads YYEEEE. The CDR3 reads CASSTTPVDNYGYTF. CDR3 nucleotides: TGTGCCAGCAGCACGACGCCCGTGGATAACTATGGCTACACCTTC.

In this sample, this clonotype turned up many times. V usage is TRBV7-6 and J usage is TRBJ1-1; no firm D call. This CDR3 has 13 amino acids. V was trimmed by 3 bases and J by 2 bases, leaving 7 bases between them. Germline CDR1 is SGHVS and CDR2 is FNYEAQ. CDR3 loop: CASSFGPNTEAFF. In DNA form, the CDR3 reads TGTGCCAGCAGCTTTGGGCCTAACACTGAAGCTTTCTTT. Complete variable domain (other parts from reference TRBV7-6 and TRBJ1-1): GAGVSQSPRYKVTKRGQDVALRCDPISGHVSLYWYRQALGQGPEFLTYFNYEAQQDKSGLPNDRFSAERPEGSISTLTIQRTEQRDSAMYRCASSFGPNTEAFFGQGTRLTVV.

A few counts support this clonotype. The CDR3 loop is CASSQDWAGGFYGYTF. CDR3 nucleotide sequence: TGCGCCAGCAGCCAAGATTGGGCAGGGGGATTCTATGGCTACACCTTC. The chain couples TRBV4-1 to TRBJ1-2, with 7 bases that match TRBD1. The V gene end was trimmed by 0 bases and the J gene end by 4 bases; junction bases not matched to a gene: 8. The CDR3 extends over 16 amino acids. Germline V lookup: CDR1 MGHRA, CDR2 YSYEKL.